These 32 T cell receptor beta chains originate from one sample sequenced in a study of prognosis after radiotherapy for stage I lung cancer. Genomic DNA served as the source from which two-round multiplex PCR generated TCR beta CDR3 amplicons. Round one of PCR was performed, and it used primers specific to each TRBV and TRBJ gene. MiXCR was run by TCRdb on the multiplex PCR reads, yielding one entry per CDR3 protein. The sample lists 30,000 to 40,000 distinct CDR3 sequences; roughly a quarter were seen once. Sequenced material: PBMCs, taken before or after stereotactic body radiation therapy (not recorded which). These receptors all stem from a donor aged 50 or older with non-small cell lung cancer.

This clonotype was seen ten or more times. The chain employs TRBV6-1 and TRBJ2-7; 7 bases fit TRBD2. The CDR3 extends over 14 amino acids. Germline loops: CDR1 MNHNS, CDR2 SASEGT. V lost 5 bases to trimming and J lost 3 bases; unmatched junction nucleotides: 7. The chain's CDR3 is CASSRDGEGYEQYF. The CDR3 DNA sequence: TGTGCCAGCAGTCGGGACGGGGAGGGCTACGAGCAGTACTTC.

Regarding this clonotype: With a much larger clone just one base away, this may be a read error. The rearrangement joins TRBV6-1 to TRBJ1-4; D possibly corresponds to TRBD1 (6 bases). V lost 7 bases and J lost 14, with 23 bases in between. Germline V gene lookup returns CDR1 MNHNS and CDR2 SASEGT. This CDR3 has 14 amino acids. The CDR3 DNA sequence: TGTGCCAGCATCCAAAATTTGGAAAGAGGGGGTCTGTTTTTT. This sequence encodes CASIQNLERGGLFF.

By sample fraction, this clonotype is medium-sized (0.01 to 0.1%). This sequence joins TRBV7-2 and TRBJ2-1, with 7 bases fitting TRBD2. Germline CDR1 is SGHTA and CDR2 is FQGNSA. Trimming cost V 1 base and J 6 bases; bases outside gene matches: 3. The CDR3 runs 14 residues. The CDR3 spells CASSLGLAVNEQFF. The CDR3 DNA reads TGTGCCAGCAGCTTAGGCCTAGCGGTCAATGAGCAGTTCTTC.

This clonotype was recorded at least ten times. The chain combines TRBV5-8 with TRBJ2-1; D gene unclear. Germline V CDR1 and CDR2: SGHTS, YDEGEE. The length of the CDR3 is 13 residues. V was shortened by 4 bases and J by 3 bases, with 8 bases between the two germline ends. Here the CDR3 reads CASSPDHYNEQFF. CDR3 nucleotides: TGTGCCAGCAGCCCGGACCACTACAATGAGCAGTTCTTC.

This clonotype was seen repeatedly, ten times or more. The chain uses TRBV20-1 and TRBJ1-2; no reliable D call. CDR1 and CDR2 from the germline V gene are DFQATT and SNEGSKA (reference sequence). The V end was cut by 3 bases, the J end by 2 bases, with 7 bases between. The CDR3 is 12 residues long. In DNA form, the CDR3 reads TGCAGTGCTAGTGGGAGCAACTATGGCTACACCTTC. It specifies CSASGSNYGYTF.

As concerns this clonotype: A single base separates this from a much larger clone, so it may be a read error. V and J are TRBV7-2 and TRBJ2-7; D might be TRBD1 (7 bases). Germline loops: CDR1 SGHTA, CDR2 FQGNSA. The V and J ends lost 7 bases and 6 bases respectively, with 19 bases between them. The CDR3 consists of 14 residues. The CDR3 bases are TGTGCCAGCACCGTGGACAGGCGGGGCTCCGAGCAGTACTTC. Translating it yields CASTVDRRGSEQYF.

Turning to this clonotype: This sequence may be a read error, since a much larger clone differs from it by one base. The genes are TRBV3-1 and TRBJ1-1, with no clear D. The CDR3 runs 13 residues. CDR1 is LGHDT and CDR2 is YNNKEL in the germline V gene (reference sequence). Trimming stripped 3 bases from V and 7 bases from J, with 12 bases between. In nucleotides, the CDR3 is TGTGCCAGCAGCCACCTCTGTGACATTGAAGCTTTCTTT. Its protein product is CASSHLCDIEAFF. Based on the CDR3 plus reference TRBV3-1 and TRBJ1-1, the full variable domain is DTAVSQTPKYLVTQMGNDKSIKCEQNLGHDTMYWYKQDSKKFLKIMFSYNNKELIINETVPNRFSPKSPDKAHLNLHINSLELGDSAVYFCASSHLCDIEAFFGQGTRLTVV.

This clonotype has a count of ten or more. The CDR3 here is CASSATGTGSYEQYF. The DNA of the CDR3 is TGTGCCAGCAGTGCTACGGGGACAGGCTCCTACGAGCAGTACTTC. The rearrangement links TRBV6-1 to TRBJ2-7, with TRBD1 matching over 8 bases. After removal of 4 bases from V and 0 bases from J, the junction contained 5 bases not matched to a gene. CDR3 length: 15 residues. Germline lookup yields CDR1 MNHNS and CDR2 SASEGT.

This clonotype was seen repeatedly, ten times or more. The CDR3 protein is CSARQVESYNEQFF. Written as DNA, the CDR3 is TGCAGTGCCCGGCAGGTAGAGTCCTACAATGAGCAGTTCTTC. The genes are TRBV20-1 and TRBJ2-1; D gene unclear. The V gene lost 6 bases and the J gene lost 1 base, with 13 bases spanning the gap. Germline lookup yields CDR1 DFQATT and CDR2 SNEGSKA (reference sequence). The CDR3 spans 14 residues.

With regard to this clonotype: A far larger clone lies a single base away; this is likely a read error. The CDR3 protein is CVSSERGGGMGEQYF. CDR3 DNA sequence: TGTGTCAGCAGTGAACGAGGGGGCGGGATGGGCGAGCAGTACTTC. The chain carries TRBV6-5 and TRBJ2-7; tentative D call: TRBD1 (7 bases). This CDR3 has 15 amino acids. CDR1 MNHEY and CDR2 SVGAGI come from the germline V gene.

This clonotype was recorded at least ten times. This chain's CDR3 is CASSLGFDTDTQYF. The CDR3 DNA follows: TGTGCCAGCAGCCTAGGCTTCGACACAGATACGCAGTATTTT. The V and J genes are TRBV3-1 and TRBJ2-3; D ambiguous. V was shortened by 4 bases and J by 2 bases, with 10 bases between the two germline ends. Germline V gives CDR1 LGHDT, CDR2 YNNKEL (reference sequence). The CDR3 extends over 14 amino acids.

This clonotype was counted at least ten times. The V and J genes are TRBV28 and TRBJ2-1; 8 bases agree with TRBD1. This CDR3 spans 16 amino acids. CDR1 MDHEN and CDR2 SYDVKM come from the germline V gene. V lost 5 bases and J lost 4; bases outside the gene matches: 10. DNA for the CDR3: TGTGCCAGCAGTGCCTCGACAGGGGCGACATACAATGAGCAGTTCTTC. Translating it yields CASSASTGATYNEQFF.

This clonotype was recorded at least ten times. CDR3 coding DNA: TGTGCCAGCAGTTTACGGGGGGCCAACCCCCCTTCGAAGCAGTACTTC. Translation: CASSLRGANPPSKQYF. The rearrangement links TRBV27 to TRBJ2-7, with a possible D match to TRBD2 (7 bases). This CDR3 region has 16 residues. CDR1 and CDR2 from the germline V gene are MNHEY and SMNVEV (reference sequence). V lost 2 bases, J lost 8 bases, and 22 bases lay in between.

CDR3 protein: CASSLSTGGTTDTQYF. The DNA of the CDR3 is TGTGCCAGCAGCTTATCAACCGGGGGGACCACAGATACGCAGTATTTT. This chain connects TRBV7-9 to TRBJ2-3; 7 bases match TRBD2. The germline gives CDR1 SEHNR, CDR2 FQNEAQ (reference sequence). The CDR3 runs 16 residues. The V and J ends lost 2 bases and 2 bases, in that order; junction bases with no gene match: 7. The full variable domain, completed using reference TRBV7-9 and TRBJ2-3, is DTGVSQNPRHKITKRGQNVTFRCDPISEHNRLYWYRQTLGQGPEFLTYFQNEAQLEKSRLLSDRFSAERPKGSFSTLEIQRTEQGDSAMYLCASSLSTGGTTDTQYFGPGTRLTVL.

Many counts were recorded for this clonotype. The V call is TRBV5-1, the J call TRBJ2-7; D is unclear. V was clipped by 0 bases and J by 6 bases, with 16 bases between them. The CDR3 covers 15 residues. Germline V gene sequence: CDR1 SGHRS, CDR2 YFSETQ. The CDR3 DNA follows: TGCGCCAGCAGCTTGGCCGCGGTCAGCACCCGCGAGCAGTACTTC. This encodes CASSLAAVSTREQYF.

The rearrangement uses TRBV28 and TRBJ2-1; 11 bases fit TRBD2. The CDR3 has 15 residues. V lost 5 bases and J lost 8; bases outside the gene matches: 8. The germline V gene encodes CDR1 MDHEN and CDR2 SYDVKM. DNA of the CDR3: TGTGCCAGCAGTACTAGCGGGAGAGGCAGAGATGAGCAGTTCTTC. Amino acid sequence: CASSTSGRGRDEQFF.

This clonotype was recorded once. This rearrangement joins TRBV20-1 to TRBJ1-5; TRBD1 matches 7 bases. Per germline, CDR1 DFQATT and CDR2 SNEGSKA (reference sequence). The V segment lost 4 bases and the J segment 4 bases; nucleotides outside the gene matches: 10. The CDR3 loop spans 15 amino acids. The CDR3 DNA sequence: TGCAGTGCTAACCGCCAGCAGGGGGGTAATCAGCCCCAGCATTTT. It translates to CSANRQQGGNQPQHF.

The sample holds one count of this clonotype. It is likely a read error: a sequence one base away is far more abundant. The chain recombines TRBV6-4 with TRBJ2-1, with a possible D match to TRBD1 (6 bases). This CDR3 contains 15 residues. Trimming removed 5 bases from V and 5 bases from J, with 16 bases in between. Germline V gene sequence: CDR1 MRHNA, CDR2 SNTAGT. The CDR3 region has the DNA TGTGCCAGCAGTTACGTCCAGGGGCCCAACAATGAGCAGTTCTTC. Translated, it gives CASSYVQGPNNEQFF.

This clonotype was detected ten times or more. V gene TRBV5-6 combines with J gene TRBJ2-2; D remains unclear. The CDR3 contains 16 residues. With 0 bases removed from V and 2 bases from J, the gap between germline ends came to 11 bases. Germline V gene data show CDR1 as SGHDT and CDR2 as YYEEEE. The CDR3 is CASSLGAMANTGELFF. The CDR3 nucleotides are TGTGCCAGCAGCTTGGGTGCTATGGCAAACACCGGGGAGCTGTTTTTT.

V usage is TRBV10-2 and J usage is TRBJ1-1; 7 bases line up with TRBD1. J gave up 5 bases and V 5 bases, and 5 bases lay outside the gene matches. The CDR3 length is 13 residues. Germline-derived CDR1 and CDR2 are WSHSY and SAAADI. This CDR3 reads CASSHTGETEAFF. For the CDR3, the DNA is TGCGCCAGCAGTCATACAGGGGAAACTGAAGCTTTCTTT.

This clonotype has a count of ten or more. The chain employs TRBV24-1 and TRBJ2-3; 7 positions match TRBD1. The germline V gene has CDR1 KGHDR and CDR2 SFDVKD. The CDR3 is 15 residues long. The J segment lost 3 bases and the V segment lost 6 bases, leaving 8 bases of the junction unmatched. The CDR3: CATSPRGGGTDTQYF. The CDR3 coding sequence is TGTGCCACCAGTCCCAGAGGGGGCGGGACAGATACGCAGTATTTT.

The rearrangement uses TRBV7-2 and TRBJ2-7; D is possibly TRBD2 (5 bases). The germline V gene encodes CDR1 SGHTA and CDR2 FQGNSA. The CDR3 has 15 amino acids. The germline V and J ends were trimmed by 2 bases and 3 bases, with 14 bases remaining between them. The CDR3 sequence is CASSLMWTGFYEQYF. The CDR3 nucleotides read TGTGCCAGCAGCTTAATGTGGACGGGGTTCTACGAGCAGTACTTC.

This clonotype was detected ten times or more. This chain links TRBV7-8 with TRBJ2-5; 8 bases align to TRBD2. V was clipped by 3 bases and J by 5 bases; unmatched bases: 5. Looked up from germline, CDR1 is SGHVS and CDR2 is FQNEAQ. The CDR3 is 14 amino acids. The DNA of the CDR3 is TGTGCCAGCAGCTTTACGGGGGGGAAGGAGACCCAGTACTTC. Translation gives CASSFTGGKETQYF.

The rearrangement links TRBV7-9 to TRBJ2-3; TRBD2 is a possible D gene (6 bases). Looked up from germline, CDR1 is SEHNR and CDR2 is FQNEAQ (reference sequence). The CDR3 is made up of 17 amino acids. Trimming left V 2 bases short and J 2 bases short, with 17 bases between. Here the CDR3 reads CASSLWVRGWVTDTQYF. CDR3 coding DNA: TGTGCCAGCAGCTTATGGGTGCGGGGTTGGGTCACAGATACGCAGTATTTT.

The V call is TRBV4-2, the J call TRBJ2-6; D remains ambiguous. This CDR3 contains 15 residues. Trimming cost V 5 bases and J 0 bases, with 8 bases left between them. Germline CDR1 LGHNA, CDR2 YNFKEQ. CDR3 DNA sequence: TGTGCCAGCAGCTTTCAAGGCTCTGGGGCCAACGTCCTGACTTTC. Its protein product is CASSFQGSGANVLTF.

The chain has TRBV3-1 and TRBJ1-1; TRBD1 might be the D (5 bases). The V and J ends lost 4 bases and 2 bases respectively, with 14 bases between them. The length of the CDR3 is 15 residues. Germline V gene lookup returns CDR1 LGHDT and CDR2 YNNKEL (reference sequence). The CDR3: CASSRGTRYNTEAFF. The CDR3 DNA reads TGTGCCAGCAGCCGCGGGACGAGGTATAACACTGAAGCTTTCTTT.

This clonotype showed up many times. The rearrangement joins TRBV30 to TRBJ2-3; D may be TRBD1 (6 bases). The germline CDR1 and CDR2 sequences are GTSNPN and SVGIG (reference sequence). This CDR3 region has 13 residues. The V gene lost 7 bases and the J gene lost 6 bases, with 17 bases spanning the gap. The chain's CDR3 is CALIKGRGDTQYF. The CDR3, as DNA: TGTGCCTTAATCAAAGGAAGGGGGGATACGCAGTATTTT. Full variable domain (rest looked up from reference TRBV30 and TRBJ2-3): SQTIHQWPATLVQPVGSPLSLECTVEGTSNPNLYWYRQAAGRGLQLLFYSVGIGQISSEVPQNLSASRPQDRQFILSSKKLLLSDSGFYLCALIKGRGDTQYFGPGTRLTVL.

The chain combines TRBV20-1 with TRBJ2-1; D not resolved. Germline V CDR1 and CDR2: DFQATT, SNEGSKA (reference sequence). Trimming pared 4 bases from V and 4 bases from J, leaving 17 bases between. The CDR3 sequence is 15 residues long. The CDR3 coding sequence is TGCAGTGCTAAAACCGTGACATCAAGATACAATGAGCAGTTCTTC. Its translation: CSAKTVTSRYNEQFF.

This clonotype was found many times. The V gene is TRBV7-9, the J gene TRBJ2-5, with D perhaps TRBD1 (6 bases). Per the germline V gene, CDR1 is SEHNR and CDR2 is FQNEAQ (reference sequence). This CDR3 is built from 15 residues. The V gene lost 1 base and the J gene lost 5 bases, with 14 bases spanning the gap. The CDR3 protein is CASSLGQVIYETQYF. As DNA, the CDR3 is TGTGCCAGCAGCTTAGGACAGGTGATTTACGAGACCCAGTACTTC.

The V and J genes are TRBV20-1 and TRBJ1-2; tentatively, D is TRBD1 (5 bases). Germline CDR1 reads DFQATT; CDR2 reads SNEGSKA (reference sequence). The V end lost 6 bases, the J end lost 6 bases, and 23 bases lay between the germline ends. This CDR3 spans 15 amino acids. CDR3 residues: CSAAWSGTMGHGYTF. The CDR3 DNA is TGCAGTGCCGCCTGGTCGGGGACCATGGGCCATGGCTACACCTTC.

This clonotype was seen at least ten times. The CDR3 here is CAISESWTGENSPLHF. The DNA of the CDR3 is TGTGCCATCAGTGAGTCTTGGACAGGGGAAAATTCACCCCTCCACTTT. This chain links TRBV10-3 with TRBJ1-6; 9 bases agree with TRBD1. There are 16 residues in the CDR3. Trimming took 0 bases from V and 7 from J; bases not matched to a gene: 4. CDR1 and CDR2 from the germline V gene are ENHRY and SYGVKD.

This clonotype was picked up many times. The chain has TRBV19 and TRBJ2-7; 9 nucleotides align to TRBD1. V was pared by 5 bases and J by 0 bases, with 8 bases of the junction left unmatched. The CDR3 is made up of 16 amino acids. The germline V gene has CDR1 LNHDA and CDR2 SQIVND (reference sequence). The chain's CDR3 is CASSFSGTGSSYEQYF. The DNA of the CDR3 is TGTGCCAGTAGTTTCTCCGGGACAGGGAGCTCCTACGAGCAGTACTTC. Looking up the rest from reference TRBV19 and TRBJ2-7 gives the full variable domain: DGGITQSPKYLFRKEGQNVTLSCEQNLNHDAMYWYRQDPGQGLRLIYYSQIVNDFQKGDIAEGYSVSREKKESFPLTVTSAQKNPTAFYLCASSFSGTGSSYEQYFGPGTRLTVT.